This entry features one T cell receptor beta chain sequence. This sample was included in a study of blood T cell repertoires in COVID-19. Overall study context: The analysed material was cDNA or gDNA that came from T cells, B-cell-depleted T cells, or PBMCs.

Method: immunoSEQ multiplex PCR; TCRdb's copy keeps in-frame clones and lacks some. The sample includes about 270,000 clones, 86% of them seen just once. Followed longitudinally, the Seattle patients had been enrolled during active infection. CDR1 and CDR2 (germline): SGHNT, YYREEE (reference sequence). CDR3 length: 15 amino acids. J gave up 4 bases and V 4 bases, and 8 bases lay outside the gene matches. The receptor's source is a woman in her twenties or thirties with COVID-19, enrolled during active disease. Source material: peripheral blood. V gene TRBV5-4 combines with J gene TRBJ2-5; 9 nucleotides align to TRBD2. In DNA, the CDR3 is TGTGCCAGCAGCCCGACTAGCGGTGTTTCAGAGACCCAGTACTTC. Translated: CASSPTSGVSETQYF.